One and the same sample provided the 24 T cell receptor beta chains below, sequenced in a study of PD-1 blockade in classical Hodgkin lymphoma. All patients experienced relapse after autologous stem cell transplantation, and brentuximab vedotin exposure was variable. Assay: immunoSEQ multiplex PCR; the TCRdb copy retains only in-frame clones and omits some. The table has some 60,000 clones, around 91% seen once; the top ten hold about 15%. Sequencing was performed on peripheral blood mononuclear cells (PBMCs), taken at baseline. The receptors were sampled from a human donor with classical Hodgkin lymphoma.

J is TRBJ2-1 and V is TRBV29-1; 7 bases agree with TRBD1. This CDR3 has 14 residues. With V trimmed by 7 bases and J by 6 bases, 12 bases remained unmatched. The germline CDR1 and CDR2 sequences are SQVTM and ANQGSEA. CDR3 in DNA: TGCAGCGCAGAGAACAGGGGAAATCTCAATGAGCAGTTCTTC. Its protein product is CSAENRGNLNEQFF.

The CDR3, as DNA: TGCACCAGCAGCCACAATCCTTATGGACGGCAGGGTGTATGCAGTCAGCCCCAGCATTTT. This encodes CTSSHNPYGRQGVCSQPQHF. The rearrangement uses TRBV1 and TRBJ1-5; the D call TRBD1 from the table was never checked on the DNA. TRBV1 is listed as a pseudogene. This CDR3 contains 20 residues.

V is TRBV29-1 and J is TRBJ2-7; possibly TRBD1 or TRBD2 for D (5 bases each). CDR1 SQVTM and CDR2 ANQGSEA come from the germline V gene. V lost 6 bases and J lost 4, with 13 bases in between. The CDR3 covers 12 residues. The CDR3 DNA reads as TGCAGCGTGGCCGGTGGGGGTTACGAGCAGTACTTC. This gives the protein CSVAGGGYEQYF.

The rearrangement joins TRBV6-5 to TRBJ2-7; the match to TRBD2 covers 12 bases. The CDR3 is 15 amino acids. Germline loops: CDR1 MNHEY, CDR2 SVGAGI. V lost 3 bases, J lost 2 bases, and 2 bases stayed unmatched. Here the CDR3 reads CASSYRTSGAYEQYF. CDR3 nucleotides: TGTGCCAGCAGTTATAGGACTAGCGGGGCCTACGAGCAGTACTTC.

V usage is TRBV5-4 and J usage is TRBJ2-3; perhaps D is TRBD1 or TRBD2 (6 bases each). This CDR3 is 15 amino acids long. V lost 0 bases, J lost 5 bases, and 13 bases lay in between. CDR1 and CDR2 from the germline V gene are SGHNT and YYREEE (reference sequence). CDR3 sequence (DNA): TGTGCCAGCAGCTTGGGAGGGGGGCGGATAGATACGCAGTATTTT. Translation: CASSLGGGRIDTQYF.

The J gene is TRBJ2-7, the V gene TRBV5-1; 8 bases match TRBD1. Per germline, CDR1 SGHRS and CDR2 YFSETQ. CDR3 length equals 15 residues. The J segment lost 4 bases and the V segment lost 3 bases, leaving 9 bases of the junction unmatched. Here the CDR3 DNA reads TGCGCCAGCAGCTCCCCCGAGACAGGGGTTTACGAGCAGTACTTC. It encodes CASSSPETGVYEQYF.

In its sample, this clone was seen once. The chain has TRBV7-8 and TRBJ2-3; 13 bases fit TRBD2. CDR3 size: 17 residues. The V segment lost 2 bases and the J segment 2 bases; nucleotides outside the gene matches: 4. Germline-derived CDR1 and CDR2 are SGHVS and FQNEAQ. CDR3 sequence: CASSLLTSGGITDTQYF. As DNA, the CDR3 is TGTGCCAGCAGCTTACTGACTAGCGGGGGGATCACAGATACGCAGTATTTT.

The V gene is TRBV27, the J gene TRBJ1-2; D possibly corresponds to TRBD1 (5 bases). The germline V gene has CDR1 MNHEY and CDR2 SMNVEV (reference sequence). V was clipped by 5 bases and J by 4 bases, with 20 bases between them. The CDR3 sequence is 16 residues long. CDR3 nucleotide sequence: TGTGCCAGCAGTCCTTGGGTACAGGAAGGGGTCTATGGCTACACCTTC. Residues: CASSPWVQEGVYGYTF.

The genes are TRBV6-6 and TRBJ1-4; tentatively, D is TRBD1 (5 bases). CDR1 and CDR2 from the germline V gene are MNHNY and SVGAGI (reference sequence). The CDR3 runs to 15 residues. V lost 0 bases and J 2 bases, leaving 7 bases between the germline ends. The CDR3 sequence: CASSYSGATNEKLFF. CDR3 DNA: TGTGCCAGCAGTTACTCCGGGGCGACTAATGAAAAACTGTTTTTT.

The CDR3 DNA follows: TGTGCCAGCAGCGCCCCGGACGGTCTCTCTGGAAACACCATATATTTT. Amino acid sequence: CASSAPDGLSGNTIYF. The chain has TRBV9 and TRBJ1-3, with D unresolved. V shed 3 bases and J shed 0 bases, with 13 bases lying between them. This CDR3 is 16 amino acids long. The germline gives CDR1 SGDLS, CDR2 YYNGEE.

The rearrangement joins TRBV7-6 to TRBJ2-3; no reliable D call. CDR3 length: 15 residues. Trimming took 3 bases from V and 4 from J, leaving 14 bases between them. CDR1 and CDR2 from the germline V gene are SGHVS and FNYEAQ. CDR3 sequence (DNA): TGTGCCAGCAGCTTTCGTAGCCGTTCACCAGATACGCAGTATTTT. Its translation: CASSFRSRSPDTQYF.

V and J are TRBV5-1 and TRBJ1-6, with a weak D call TRBD1 (5 bases). This CDR3 has 13 amino acids. V was clipped by 10 bases and J by 7 bases, with 15 bases between them. CDR1 SGHRS and CDR2 YFSETQ come from the germline V gene. Here the CDR3 DNA reads TGCGCCTCGACCGGGGACGGCAATTCACCCCTCCACTTT. It codes for CASTGDGNSPLHF.

The chain joins TRBV23-1 to TRBJ1-2; D remains unclear. TRBV23-1 is given ORF status, its function remaining uncertain. Trimming took 0 bases from V and 4 from J, leaving 15 bases between them. This CDR3 comprises 16 residues. CDR3 nucleotides: TGCGCCAGCAGTCAATCTCCGCCGACGGCACCCTATGGCTACACCTTC. Residues: CASSQSPPTAPYGYTF.

This chain links TRBV6-6 with TRBJ2-7, with D perhaps TRBD2 (5 bases). Looked up from germline, CDR1 is MNHNY and CDR2 is SVGAGI (reference sequence). V was shortened by 2 bases and J by 3 bases, with 14 bases between the two germline ends. This CDR3 has 15 amino acids. The CDR3 sequence is CASSYLEDRFYEQYF. The CDR3 nucleotides read TGTGCCAGCAGTTACCTGGAGGATCGGTTCTACGAGCAGTACTTC.

This chain joins TRBV5-4 and TRBJ2-1; perhaps D is TRBD1 or TRBD2 (5 bases each). V lost 9 bases to trimming and J lost 4 bases, with 20 bases between them. The CDR3 is 15 amino acids. CDR1 is SGHNT, CDR2 YYREEE, per germline (reference sequence). In nucleotides, the CDR3 is TGTGCCATCGAGTCGGGGCCGCCGGGGTACAATGAGCAGTTCTTC. This encodes CAIESGPPGYNEQFF.

This clone was recorded only once. The J gene is TRBJ2-2, the V gene TRBV7-8; D is perhaps TRBD2 (7 bases). Germline values: CDR1 SGHVS, CDR2 FQNEAQ. V gave up 5 bases and J gave up 4 bases, with 14 bases separating them. The CDR3 sequence is 15 residues long. The CDR3 DNA sequence: TGTGCCAGCAGCAAATGGGGGGGCGGCACCGGGGAGCTGTTTTTT. This gives the protein CASSKWGGGTGELFF.

The rearrangement links TRBV27 to TRBJ1-5; 10 bases agree with TRBD1. With 2 bases clipped from V and 7 bases from J, the junction kept 5 bases outside the gene matches. Per the germline V gene, CDR1 is MNHEY and CDR2 is SMNVEV (reference sequence). The CDR3 spans 15 residues. CDR3 in amino acids: CASSLTGQGNQPQHF. The CDR3 coding sequence is TGTGCCAGCAGTTTAACGGGACAGGGGAACCAGCCCCAGCATTTT.

V gene TRBV7-9 combines with J gene TRBJ2-7; D is unresolved. Germline V lookup: CDR1 SEHNR, CDR2 FQNEAQ (reference sequence). The ends were cut back, 3 bases at V and 4 bases at J, with 7 bases in the middle. This CDR3 contains 12 residues. This CDR3 is CASSFTFYEQYF. CDR3 bases: TGTGCCAGCAGCTTCACCTTTTACGAGCAGTACTTC.

This clone was detected only once. The V call is TRBV7-6, the J call TRBJ2-7; the D is unclear. Germline V gene data show CDR1 as SGHVS and CDR2 as FNYEAQ. There are 14 residues in the CDR3. V lost 1 base to trimming and J lost 4 bases, with 11 bases between them. CDR3 DNA: TGTGCCAGCAGCTTAGTCTCGGACCAATACGAGCAGTACTTC. This encodes CASSLVSDQYEQYF.

The chain has TRBV4-1 and TRBJ1-6, with TRBD1 as a possible D gene (6 bases). The CDR3 runs to 16 residues. CDR1 MGHRA and CDR2 YSYEKL come from the germline V gene. V shed 4 bases and J shed 3 bases, with 13 bases lying between them. The CDR3 loop reads CASSPTGGVYNSPLHF. In DNA form, the CDR3 reads TGCGCCAGCAGCCCGACAGGAGGGGTCTATAATTCACCCCTCCACTTT.

V usage is TRBV6-1 and J usage is TRBJ2-5; D is tentatively TRBD1 or TRBD2 (6 bases each). Germline V gene data show CDR1 as MNHNS and CDR2 as SASEGT. Trimming pared 6 bases from V and 5 bases from J, leaving 16 bases between. This CDR3 contains 14 residues. CDR3 sequence: CASSRLEGGETQYF. The CDR3 nucleotides are TGTGCCAGCAGCCGCCTCGAGGGGGGCGAGACCCAGTACTTC.

The V gene is TRBV18, the J gene TRBJ1-6, with D unclear. The CDR3 sequence is 15 residues long. V lost 0 bases, J lost 10 bases, and 13 bases lay in between. Per germline, CDR1 KGHSH and CDR2 LQKENI. The CDR3 DNA reads TGTGCCAGCTCACCACCATCGGCCCAGGACTCACCCCTCCACTTT. Protein product: CASSPPSAQDSPLHF.

The gene calls are TRBV12-5 and TRBJ2-4; 9 nucleotides match TRBD1. The CDR3 length is 19 residues. V shed 5 bases, J shed 0 bases, and the junction held 14 bases outside the gene matches. Germline V gene sequence: CDR1 LGHNT, CDR2 FRNRAP. CDR3 DNA sequence: TGTGCTAGTGGTAACAATTGGCGGGGACAGGGCATAGCCAAAAACATTCAGTACTTC. This translates into CASGNNWRGQGIAKNIQYF.

In its sample, this clone was seen once. The rearrangement links TRBV9 to TRBJ2-6, with D maybe TRBD1 (6 bases). This CDR3 is 15 amino acids long. The V end lost 3 bases, the J end lost 2 bases, and 9 bases lay between the germline ends. Per the germline V gene, CDR1 is SGDLS and CDR2 is YYNGEE. CDR3 region: CASSEQGAGANVLTF. In nucleotides, the CDR3 is TGTGCCAGCAGCGAACAGGGAGCTGGGGCCAACGTCCTGACTTTC.